This T cell receptor beta chain was retrieved from a study of immune evolution from preneoplasia to lung adenocarcinoma. General study results and limits: From normal lung to invasive adenocarcinoma, top clone frequencies appeared to decrease. Normal lung had highest clonality; later lesions appeared denser, more diverse.

On this clone itself: Its antigen is not known.

Sequenced by immunoSEQ multiplex PCR; TCRdb stores in-frame clones only, minus some. The sample contains about 41,000 clones, around 79% of which appear only once. Trimming pared 2 bases from V and 5 bases from J, leaving 15 bases between. CDR1 MDHEN and CDR2 SYDVKM come from the germline V gene. This CDR3 region has 16 residues. The origin of this receptor is a person in their sixties or seventies with lung adenocarcinoma. Sequencing input: FFPE invasive lung adenocarcinoma tissue. The J gene is TRBJ2-2, the V gene TRBV28; no clear D. In nucleotides, the CDR3 is TGTGCCAGCAGTTTAATTTGGGAAACCGCGACCGGGGAGCTGTTTTTT. This sequence encodes CASSLIWETATGELFF.